The present T cell receptor (beta chain) was sequenced within a study of cytomegalovirus exposure and HLA in healthy donors. Study as a whole: The Caucasian-associated ancestry cluster held more than 80% of a few hundred genotyped donors.

Researchers ran the PCR with 60 Vbeta and 13 Jbeta primers. This table comes from immunoSEQ multiplex PCR, and its TCRdb copy is limited to in-frame clones, with some not included. Of about 140,000 clones listed, just over 65% were seen once; the top ten hold under 7.5%. From germline, CDR1 is ENHRY and CDR2 SYGVKD. V was pared by 8 bases and J by 7 bases, with 17 bases between. There are 13 residues in the CDR3. Study observations and caveats: Most TCR sequences were uncommon, yet certain public TCRs appeared in many donors. The listing of 160 or so TCR beta chains classed them as cytomegalovirus-associated. A later analysis found most CMV-associated TCR beta chains apparently HLA-restricted.

For this clone: Antigen specificity is unknown.

Sequencing input: PBMCs. The TCR was taken from a woman aged 60-70 years in good health and CMV-seronegative. The chain uses TRBV10-3 and TRBJ1-2, with D uncertain. CDR3 sequence (DNA): TGTGCCATCGATGGCGGCTCAGGAGGTGGCTACACCTTC. This sequence encodes CAIDGGSGGGYTF.